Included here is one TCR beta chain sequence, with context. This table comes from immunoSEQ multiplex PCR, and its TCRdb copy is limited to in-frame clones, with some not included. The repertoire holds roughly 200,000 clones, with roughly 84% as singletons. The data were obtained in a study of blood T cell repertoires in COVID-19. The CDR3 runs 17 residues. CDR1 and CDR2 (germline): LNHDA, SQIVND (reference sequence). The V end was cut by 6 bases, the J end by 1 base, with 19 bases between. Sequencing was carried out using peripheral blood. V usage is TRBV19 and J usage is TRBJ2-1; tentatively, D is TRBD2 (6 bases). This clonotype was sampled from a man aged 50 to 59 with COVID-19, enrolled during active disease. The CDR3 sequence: CASRGIATGVSYNEQFF. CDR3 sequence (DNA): TGTGCCAGTAGGGGGATAGCTACGGGAGTGTCCTACAATGAGCAGTTCTTC.